This entry lists 7 T cell receptor beta chains sequenced from one sample in a study of spatial heterogeneity in lung cancer. TCRdb reprocessed the 5' RACE reads with MiXCR, giving one entry per CDR3 protein. Found here are several thousand distinct CDR3 sequences, about 26% of them singletons; the top ten hold 20% to 25%. The time point is: sample taken at primary tumor resection. These receptors' antigens are unknown. Whole-study findings and limits: Counts of expanded alpha and beta TCRs within tumors tracked the tumor nonsynonymous mutation count.

This specimen consisted of lung tumor tissue, obtained at surgery. The receptor source for this set is a male donor with early-stage non-small cell lung cancer.

The genes are TRBV28 and TRBJ2-3, with D possibly TRBD2 on 6 matching bases. Germline CDR1 MDHEN, CDR2 SYDVKM. The V end was cut by 3 bases, the J end by 5 bases, with 9 bases between. The CDR3 spans 13 residues. For the CDR3, the DNA is TGTGCCAGCAGTTTCTATAGCGGAGATACGCAGTATTTT. It specifies CASSFYSGDTQYF.

The chain combines TRBV6-2 or TRBV6-3 with TRBJ2-3, with 7 nucleotides matching TRBD2. The CDR3 has 16 residues. J was trimmed by 6 bases and V by 4 bases; bases with no gene match: 13. Germline CDR1 is MNHEY and CDR2 is SVGEGT. CDR3 region: CASSSLGLADTDTQYF. In DNA form, the CDR3 reads TGTGCCAGCAGTTCGCTGGGTCTAGCGGATACTGATACGCAGTATTTT.

CDR3 DNA sequence: TGCGCCAGCAGCTCGTTGGCCGGGGGGCTCACAGATACGCAGTATTTT. This sequence encodes CASSSLAGGLTDTQYF. The chain has TRBV5-1 and TRBJ2-3; possibly TRBD2 for D (7 bases). V shed 3 bases and J shed 2 bases, with 16 bases lying between them. The CDR3 sequence is 16 residues long. Germline-derived CDR1 and CDR2 are SGHRS and YFSETQ.

This clonotype was seen repeatedly, ten times or more. The chain is built from TRBV3-1 and TRBJ2-3, with 8 nucleotides matching TRBD1. Germline loops: CDR1 LGHDT, CDR2 YNNKEL (reference sequence). Trimming took 3 bases from V and 6 from J; bases not matched to a gene: 8. The CDR3 totals 15 residues. The CDR3 DNA reads as TGTGCCAGCAGCCACAACAGGGGGTTCTTGGATACGCAGTATTTT. Amino acids: CASSHNRGFLDTQYF.

V is TRBV20-1 and J is TRBJ1-1, with a tentative D call TRBD1 (5 bases). The CDR3 spans 14 residues. The germline CDR1 and CDR2 sequences are DFQATT and SNEGSKA (reference sequence). With 3 bases removed from V and 1 base from J, the gap between germline ends came to 12 bases. The DNA for the CDR3 is TGCAGTGCTAGCCGACAGACGGCGAACACTGAAGCTTTCTTT. This sequence encodes CSASRQTANTEAFF.

This clonotype counts as medium-sized. The chain links TRBV19 to TRBJ2-7; 9 bases align to TRBD2. This CDR3 is built from 16 residues. Germline V CDR1 and CDR2: LNHDA, SQIVND (reference sequence). V lost 2 bases and J lost 2; bases outside the gene matches: 7. The CDR3: CASSISLAGRTYEQYF. The CDR3 nucleotides are TGTGCCAGTAGTATATCCCTAGCGGGAAGGACCTACGAGCAGTACTTC.

In its sample, this clonotype ranks as medium-sized (0.01 to 0.1%). V and J are TRBV3-1 and TRBJ1-1, with a possible D match to TRBD1 (6 bases). Germline V gives CDR1 LGHDT, CDR2 YNNKEL (reference sequence). V was clipped by 5 bases and J by 5 bases, with 12 bases between them. The CDR3 length is 13 residues. The CDR3 loop is CASSLQGWTEAFF. CDR3 DNA: TGTGCCAGCAGCTTACAGGGTTGGACTGAAGCTTTCTTT.